Given below is one TCR beta chain in context. This clonotype was seen a few times. The antigen it binds to is not known. There are no base qualities to consult, and no much larger clone falls within one base. Sequenced using an Illumina NovaSeq 6000. TCRalpha and TCRbeta cDNA libraries were built by 5'RACE with constant-segment primers, adding sample barcodes and unique molecular identifiers. RNA was extracted from every sample with Trizol reagent. The libraries were amplified in two PCR steps, and the second step added a second sample barcode and Illumina TruSeq adapters. Libraries were sequenced on an Illumina NovaSeq with 2 x 150 bp paired-end reads. The authors' analysis ran thus. With migec v1.2.7, reads were demultiplexed and then collapsed into UMI-guided consensus sequences. Using mixcr v2.1.11, UMI consensuses were aligned to TRA and TRB V and J templates and then assembled into clonotypes. Clonotypes were classified as expanded or contracted when called significant by both edgeR and NoisET, with noise models trained on biological replicates. edgeR calls used a false discovery rate-adjusted p below 0.01 and a log2 fold-change threshold of 1. PCA with hierarchical clustering of max-normalized trajectories of the 1000 most abundant clonotypes was used as exploratory dynamics analysis. The CD4 or CD8 phenotype of responding clones was assigned using the separately sequenced CD4+ and CD8+ repertoires. The public reads were reprocessed in TCRdb via fastp at Q25 and MiXCR, keeping in-frame beta chains. Every CDR3 protein is listed once, alongside the most common genes and DNA of its rows. It is TCRdb's table, rather than the study itself, that gives the V and J calls and clone size. In all, the sample holds fewer than 300,000 distinct CDR3 sequences, and roughly a sixth of those were seen once. The ten largest clones represent approximately 20% of the sample.

Based on the germline V gene, the CDR1 and CDR2 sequences are SGHRS and YFSETQ. Spanning cysteine to phenylalanine, the CDR3 consists of 17 amino acids. Here the CDR3 DNA is all that survives: 51 bases in frame from base 1. After removal of 0 bases from V and 4 bases from J, the junction retains 12 bases not matched to a gene. This entry is derived from a study of T-cell memory formation after mild COVID-19 listed by TCRdb under 2021. Concerning the study at large: TCR sequence clusters from the two donors were found to be largely donor specific. The cohort comprised two young, previously healthy adult volunteers, one female and one male. In a couple of donors, T-cell clones that expanded and contracted after mild COVID-19 were tracked by sequencing TCRalpha and TCRbeta repertoires over time. Results the study describes overall, beyond this receptor: Whether the second-wave clones peaking on day 37 were SARS-CoV-2 specific was not confirmed. Contracting CD4+ clones turned up mainly in the CM and EM memory subsets, whereas EMRA was where CD8+ clones were enriched. Balanced CD4/CD8 phenotypes were observed for clones contracting from day 15 to 85, whereas a bias towards CD4+ was observed for a second wave of clones expanding from day 15 to 37. The study included only a couple of mild cases, and larger cohorts that include severe cases with pre-infection samples were judged to be necessary. Some responding clones were detected in pre-infection memory, which suggested that pre-existing cross-reactive memory T cells had joined the SARS-CoV-2 response.

Ficoll-Paque density gradient centrifugation was the method used to isolate PBMCs. The clonotype was recovered from a man between 18 and 35 years old who had mild COVID-19 (a few samples of this study predate the infection). The sample titles of this study are shuffled in the database, so cell type and time point are left out; the donor was told from shared clones. Sequenced input: PBMCs or a T cell subset sorted from them (not recorded which). The V and J segments used are TRBV5-1 and TRBJ1-1, with 7 junctional bases fitting TRBD1. The DNA sequence is given as TGCGCCAGCAGCTTGGGGGCTAGGGGGCGCGGGTCCACTGAAGCTTTCTTT. This translates into CASSLGARGRGSTEAFF. This CDR3, with the reference TRBV5-1 and TRBJ1-1 proteins standing in past its ends, gives the full variable domain KAGVTQTPRYLIKTRGQQVTLSCSPISGHRSVSWYQQTPGQGLQFLFEYFSETQRNKGNFPGRFSGRQFSNSRSEMNVSTLELGDSALYLCASSLGARGRGSTEAFFGQGTRLTVV.